This TCR beta chain was observed in a study of blood T cells in healthy people across ages. Overall study: Template-switching capture recovered about one barcoded beta molecule per two T cells.

Whole-study results and caveats: No one knew whether donors had CMV, which possibly confounded expanded clonotype changes. Diversity figures derived from one million T cells were judged to underestimate the true value.

With regard to this clonotype: What it binds is unknown. A read error may produce the germline difference seen at one junction end.

The second PCR ran 7 to 11 cycles with a sample-barcoded 5' primer and J-beta primers. TCRdb itself ran the 5' RACE reads through MiXCR, one entry per CDR3 protein. The table lists approximately 1.5 million distinct CDR3 sequences, about 31% of them singletons, with around 10% in the top ten. The CDR3 has 13 residues. Germline CDR1 LGHDT, CDR2 YNNKEL (reference sequence). Donor samples were obtained from healthy Caucasian individuals from Russia, aged 6 to 90. The chain employs TRBV3-1 and TRBJ2-3; D not resolved. Sequencing was done on a sample of blood. The source of this sequence is a woman under 40 in good health. CDR3 coding DNA: TGCGCCAGCAGCCAGCTAGTTACAGATACGCAGTATTTT. As protein: CASSQLVTDTQYF.